Described below is a single T cell receptor (beta chain) sequence and its context. The source of the sample is a study of blood T cell repertoires in COVID-19. Per the original methods: Cell counts per sample came from amplifying reference gene primers. Data came from immunoSEQ multiplex PCR; TCRdb stores just in-frame clones and leaves some out. That table gives V, J and clone size, and the DNA gave D and trimming. Among roughly 100,000 clones, roughly 76% were seen once, and the ten largest hold less than 6%. This clonotype was obtained from a man at least 80 years old with COVID-19, enrolled during active disease. Sequenced sample: peripheral blood.

The DNA for the CDR3 is TGTGCCAGCAGTTCGACAGACCCTACGAACACCGGGGAGCTGTTTTTT. Its protein product is CASSSTDPTNTGELFF. The genes are TRBV7-9 and TRBJ2-2, with TRBD1 as a possible D gene (5 bases). V was cut by 6 bases and J by 0 bases, with 14 bases left in between. The CDR3 is made up of 16 amino acids. The germline gives CDR1 SEHNR, CDR2 FQNEAQ (reference sequence).